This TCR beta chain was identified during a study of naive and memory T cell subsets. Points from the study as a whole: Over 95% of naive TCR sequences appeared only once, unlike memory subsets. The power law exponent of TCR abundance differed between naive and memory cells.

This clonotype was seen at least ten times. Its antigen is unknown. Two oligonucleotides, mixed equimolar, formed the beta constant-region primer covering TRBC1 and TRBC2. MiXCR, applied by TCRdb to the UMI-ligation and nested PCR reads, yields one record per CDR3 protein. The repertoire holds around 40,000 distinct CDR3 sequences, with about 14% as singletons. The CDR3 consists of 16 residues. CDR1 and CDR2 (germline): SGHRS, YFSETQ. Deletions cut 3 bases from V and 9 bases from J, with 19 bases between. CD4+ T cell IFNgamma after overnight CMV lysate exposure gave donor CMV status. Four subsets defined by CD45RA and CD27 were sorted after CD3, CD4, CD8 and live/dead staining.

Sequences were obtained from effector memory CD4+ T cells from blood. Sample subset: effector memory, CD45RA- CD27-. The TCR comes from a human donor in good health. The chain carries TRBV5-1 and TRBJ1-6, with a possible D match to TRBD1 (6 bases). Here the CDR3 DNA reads TGCGCCAGCAGCTGGGGCGCACAGGGCCTGGGTTCACCCCTCCACTTT. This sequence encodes CASSWGAQGLGSPLHF.